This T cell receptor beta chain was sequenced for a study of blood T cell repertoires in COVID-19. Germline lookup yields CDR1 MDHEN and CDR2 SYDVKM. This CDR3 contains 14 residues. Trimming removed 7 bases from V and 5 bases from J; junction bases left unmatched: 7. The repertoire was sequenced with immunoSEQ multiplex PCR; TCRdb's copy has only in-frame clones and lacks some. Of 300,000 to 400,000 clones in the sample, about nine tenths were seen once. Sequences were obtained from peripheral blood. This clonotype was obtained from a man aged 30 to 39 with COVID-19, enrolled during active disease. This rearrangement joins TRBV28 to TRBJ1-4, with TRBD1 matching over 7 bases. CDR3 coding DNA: TGTGCCAGCAACCCGGCAGGGGGGAATGAAAAACTGTTTTTT. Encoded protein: CASNPAGGNEKLFF.